The entry below gives a single T cell receptor (beta chain) sequence along with its context. Per germline, CDR1 ENHRY and CDR2 SYGVKD. The CDR3 totals 13 residues. The V and J ends lost 8 bases and 4 bases, in that order; junction bases with no gene match: 8. This sample was included in a study of blood T cell repertoires in COVID-19. Measured with immunoSEQ multiplex PCR; TCRdb has only the in-frame clones, and not every one. The sample carries roughly 63,000 clones, 79% recorded once. The chain employs TRBV10-3 and TRBJ2-7; 7 nucleotides match TRBD2. The origin of this receptor is a human donor in a cohort sampled during active COVID-19. The specimen sequenced was peripheral blood. CDR3 loop: CAIAGDGEYEQYF. The CDR3 DNA reads as TGTGCCATCGCGGGGGACGGGGAGTACGAGCAGTACTTC.